The T cell receptor (beta chain) under discussion was sequenced for a study of cytomegalovirus exposure and HLA in healthy donors. Study findings and constraints: Altogether, 160 or so TCR beta chains were recorded as cytomegalovirus-associated.

The CDR3 spans 11 residues. Germline values: CDR1 GTSNPN, CDR2 SVGIG (reference sequence). V was cut by 0 bases and J by 11 bases, with 10 bases left in between. On this clone: Its antigen is still unknown.

The PCR made use of 60 Vbeta and 13 Jbeta primers. This table comes from immunoSEQ multiplex PCR, and its TCRdb copy is limited to in-frame clones, with some not included. Found here are some 97,000 clones, around 80% of them singletons; the top ten hold 4%. The V call is TRBV30, the J call TRBJ1-1; D gene unclear. Sequenced material: PBMCs. This TCR derives from a woman aged 45 to 65 in good health and CMV-seropositive. Here the CDR3 reads CAWSVEGTAFF. The CDR3 coding sequence is TGTGCCTGGAGTGTAGAGGGTACCGCTTTCTTT.